The entry that follows covers one T cell receptor beta chain sequence. Its antigen is as yet unknown. Each CDR3 protein is one row after TCRdb ran MiXCR on the reads. The repertoire consists of 400,000 or so distinct CDR3 sequences, with roughly 30% occurring once and the leading ten covering about 13%. These data come from a study of T cell repertoires in cytomegalovirus infection. Study overall: In public TCR beta signatures, there were indications of both CMV infection and matching HLA type. Study findings and constraints: CMV-specific HLA-C-restricted TCR beta clonotypes dominated the ex vivo response.

Per the germline V gene, CDR1 is LGHNA and CDR2 is YNFKEQ. Trimming at V came to 6 bases and at J to 6 bases, leaving 12 bases not matched to a gene. The CDR3 is 15 residues long. V gene TRBV4-2 combines with J gene TRBJ2-3, with TRBD1 matching over 7 bases. The source material was PBMCs. The clonotype was recovered from a human donor in good health (CMV status not recorded). Some clones in this sample may be carry-over from other donors' samples. The CDR3: CASRNPQGWGDTQYF. The CDR3 DNA is TGTGCCAGCAGAAACCCACAGGGGTGGGGGGATACGCAGTATTTT.